Detailed here is one T cell receptor (beta chain). The sample holds a few counts of this clonotype. Its antigen is unknown. Per-base qualities were not stored, and no clone one base away is much larger. These data belong to a study of spatial heterogeneity in lung cancer (dated by TCRdb to between 2018 and 2020). Turning to the overall study: The donors were fewer than 90 patients from the lung TRACERx cohort who had early-stage, untreated non-small cell lung cancer. Beta-chain transcripts were consistently detected in greater numbers than alpha-chain transcripts, which likely reflects a higher abundance of beta-chain transcripts. In the raw uncorrected reads, each unique combination of TCR and UMI appeared more than ten times on average. In non-small cell lung cancer, the study made a quantitative comparison of TCR alpha and beta repertoires among multiple tumor regions, matched nontumor lung and blood. Follow-up PBMC samples were sequenced whenever available, with the median time to follow-up being two to three years after resection. Nonsynonymous mutation counts, determined by whole-exome sequencing of tumor tissue, were related to TCR repertoire features. At surgery, both alpha and beta chains were TCR-sequenced in about 200 tumor regions, fewer than 65 matched nontumor lung samples and 56 PBMC samples.

Taken with the paper, the label for time point translates to: blood at routine non-recurrence follow-up after resection. TCR sequencing used whole RNA extracted from tumor and nontumor lung tissue, or from cryopreserved PBMC samples, without cell sorting. Only patients for whom sufficient RNA was available from at least two tumor regions were selected for TCR sequencing. The library was built by means of 5' RACE. The reads were generated on a NextSeq 500. The TCR library protocol attached a unique molecular identifier to each TCR cDNA molecule to allow correction of PCR and sequencing errors. The study's processing was this. TCR identification, UMI-based error correction and CDR3 extraction were all carried out with Decombinator tools. TCRs above a frequency of 2 per 1,000, corresponding to the top 1% of the tumor frequency distribution, were defined as expanded. Renyi diversity was calculated using the R vegan package after each repertoire was subsampled 100 times to 5,000 TCRs. CDR3 similarity networks were constructed using string-kernel similarity of amino acid triplets, with links drawn between CDR3s whose pairwise similarity was above 0.82. TCRdb handled the public reads itself, with Q25 trimming in fastp and clone calling in MiXCR, and kept productive beta chains. Entries that share a CDR3 protein sequence are merged under the most common genes and DNA. None of the V and J calls come from the authors' own analysis; TCRdb made them. In this sample the table shows fewer than 55,000 distinct CDR3 sequences, less than 9% of which occur a single time. Of the sample, roughly 37% falls within the top ten clones.

Overall study outcomes, separate from this receptor: Confirming at a functional level the hypothesis that regional TCRs recognize regional mutations was considered to require additional single-cell paired TCR alpha and beta sequencing. Only approximately 14 patients were included in the comparisons of baseline and follow-up blood repertoires. Ubiquitous expanded tumor TCRs were found in blood more often at tumor resection than at routine follow-up.

Trimming leaves V shorter by 3 bases and J shorter by 6 bases, with the junction holding 9 bases beyond the gene matches. From a lookup of the germline V gene, CDR1 and CDR2 are MDHEN and SYDVKM. The CDR3 contains 15 residues, cysteine and phenylalanine counted. Solely the CDR3 DNA is kept, with 45 bases framed from the first base. Material: PBMCs, obtained at follow-up. This TCR came from a female donor with early-stage non-small cell lung cancer. This receptor chain uses TRBV28 and TRBJ2-3; the junction holds 7 bases that match TRBD2. The DNA sequence is TGTGCCAGCAGTTTGCGTAAAGCGGGGACCGATACGCAGTATTTT. It codes for CASSLRKAGTDTQYF.